What follows are 25 T cell receptor beta chains derived from one specimen sequenced in a study of monozygotic twins with inflammatory bowel disease. TCRdb reworked the 5' RACE reads into one entry per CDR3 protein, no DNA. This table holds approximately 400,000 distinct CDR3 sequences. Sequencing used blood. The origin of the receptors is a human donor with ulcerative colitis or Crohn's disease, or a healthy co-twin of an affected twin (not recorded which).

The chain's CDR3 is CASSYSGRDYETQYF. This chain uses TRBV6-5 with TRBJ2-5; there is no DNA to check the TCRdb D call of TRBD2. Looked up from germline, CDR1 is MNHEY and CDR2 is SVGAGI. The CDR3 consists of 15 residues.

The chain uses TRBV19 and TRBJ2-7; without DNA, the TCRdb call of TRBD1 cannot be checked. CDR1 LNHDA and CDR2 SQIVND come from the germline V gene (reference sequence). The CDR3 totals 13 residues. The CDR3 is CATRDRGSYEQYF.

J is TRBJ1-6 and V is TRBV7-2; no DNA is available, so the TRBD1 call from TCRdb remains unchecked. This CDR3 is built from 15 residues. Germline V gene sequence: CDR1 SGHTA, CDR2 FQGNSA. This chain's CDR3 is CASSFMGQDNSPLHF.

This sequence joins TRBV15 and TRBJ1-5; TCRdb's D call, TRBD1, is unchecked because there is no DNA. Germline CDR1 LNHNV, CDR2 YYDKDF (reference sequence). This CDR3 comprises 16 residues. CDR3 residues: CATSGGIQGAGQPQHF.

V and J are TRBV20-1 and TRBJ2-7; TCRdb picks TRBD2, but there is no DNA to check that call. CDR3 length: 14 amino acids. In germline, CDR1 is DFQATT, CDR2 SNEGSKA (reference sequence). CDR3: CSGRGAGGLYEQYF.

V is TRBV6-6 and J is TRBJ1-1; there is no DNA to check the TCRdb D call of TRBD1. The CDR3 runs to 13 residues. Germline loops: CDR1 MNHNY, CDR2 SVGAGI (reference sequence). This CDR3 is CASSYGGAPEAFF.

The V call is TRBV6-1, the J call TRBJ1-4. The CDR3 is 13 residues long. From germline, CDR1 is MNHNS and CDR2 SASEGT. CDR3: CASSESGNEKLFF.

The chain combines TRBV11-2 with TRBJ2-5; TCRdb indicates TRBD1, and absent DNA this call remains unverified. The CDR3 contains 16 residues. Germline V gene data show CDR1 as SGHAT and CDR2 as FQNNGV. The CDR3 here is CASSHKSRDIQETQYF.

The chain links TRBV10-3 to TRBJ2-5; no DNA is available, so the TRBD1 call from TCRdb remains unchecked. The length of the CDR3 is 14 residues. From germline, CDR1 is ENHRY and CDR2 SYGVKD. CDR3 residues: CAISESRDRGTQYF.

The chain combines TRBV7-2 with TRBJ2-1; TCRdb reports TRBD2, a call that lacks DNA to check it against. CDR3 length: 14 amino acids. Germline V gene data show CDR1 as SGHTA and CDR2 as FQGNSA. CDR3 amino acids: CASSLKLAGSEQFF. Together with reference TRBV7-2 and TRBJ2-1, the CDR3 gives the full variable domain: GAGVSQSPSNKVTEKGKDVELRCDPISGHTALYWYRQSLGQGLEFLIYFQGNSAPDKSGLPSDRFSAERTGGSVSTLTIQRTQQEDSAVYLCASSLKLAGSEQFFGPGTRLTVL.

The rearrangement uses TRBV19 and TRBJ2-7; TCRdb selects TRBD1, and the lack of DNA leaves this call unchecked. Germline CDR1 and CDR2: LNHDA and SQIVND (reference sequence). This CDR3 contains 13 residues. CDR3 sequence: CASRPRGGSEQYF.

The chain employs TRBV5-1 and TRBJ1-1. Germline lookup yields CDR1 SGHRS and CDR2 YFSETQ. This CDR3 has 14 residues. CDR3 in amino acids: CASSLRHPNTEAFF.

This chain uses TRBV7-9 with TRBJ1-2; TCRdb's D call, TRBD1, is unchecked because there is no DNA. The germline V gene has CDR1 SEHNR and CDR2 FQNEAQ (reference sequence). This CDR3 has 15 amino acids. CDR3 region: CASSLKDSSHYGYTF.

CDR3 residues: CASSLEDRSRELFF. The rearrangement uses TRBV11-1 and TRBJ2-2. The CDR3 covers 14 residues. CDR1 and CDR2 (germline): SGHAT, FQDESV (reference sequence). The whole variable domain, remainder taken from reference TRBV11-1 and TRBJ2-2, is EAEVAQSPRYKITEKSQAVAFWCDPISGHATLYWYRQILGQGPELLVQFQDESVVDDSQLPKDRFSAERLKGVDSTLKIQPAELGDSAMYLCASSLEDRSRELFFGEGSRLTVL.

The chain links TRBV6-5 to TRBJ1-5. The germline V gene has CDR1 MNHEY and CDR2 SVGAGI. This CDR3 has 16 amino acids. The CDR3 region is CASSDSTVFSNQPQHF.

J is TRBJ1-2 and V is TRBV24-1. Germline loops: CDR1 KGHDR, CDR2 SFDVKD. This CDR3 is 13 amino acids long. The CDR3 loop reads CATSDFPFEGYTF.

The chain joins TRBV30 to TRBJ2-7; there is no DNA to check the TCRdb D call of TRBD1. The CDR3 spans 14 residues. The germline CDR1 and CDR2 sequences are GTSNPN and SVGIG (reference sequence). This CDR3 is CAWGDRAYSYEQYF.

The rearrangement links TRBV10-3 to TRBJ2-5; the TRBD1 assignment by TCRdb is unverifiable without DNA. This CDR3 spans 16 amino acids. CDR1 is ENHRY, CDR2 SYGVKD, per germline. The CDR3 loop is CAIGKPAGAGGVTQYF.

J is TRBJ1-6 and V is TRBV18; with no DNA, the TCRdb D assignment of TRBD1 cannot be verified. This CDR3 is built from 19 residues. Germline V gene data show CDR1 as KGHSH and CDR2 as LQKENI. Here the CDR3 reads CASSPISGQSNSYNSPLHF.

This CDR3 is CSANKGPNNSPLHF. The chain joins TRBV20-1 to TRBJ1-6; TCRdb's D call of TRBD1 is untestable without DNA. In germline, CDR1 is DFQATT, CDR2 SNEGSKA (reference sequence). The CDR3 spans 14 residues.

The chain recombines TRBV12-3 or TRBV12-4 with TRBJ2-5. This CDR3 spans 13 amino acids. The CDR3 region is CASSFQLGETQYF.

The V call is TRBV7-9, the J call TRBJ2-7; TCRdb's assignment of TRBD2 cannot be checked, as there is no DNA. In germline, CDR1 is SEHNR, CDR2 FQNEAQ (reference sequence). CDR3 length: 14 residues. The CDR3 loop reads CASSYGLRSYEQYF.

The chain joins TRBV29-1 to TRBJ2-1; TCRdb's D call of TRBD2 is untestable without DNA. Germline V gives CDR1 SQVTM, CDR2 ANQGSEA. The CDR3 length is 15 residues. This CDR3 is CSVPSGASSYNEQFF.

The rearrangement joins TRBV6-1 to TRBJ2-7; TCRdb proposes TRBD1, but this gene call is untestable without DNA. The CDR3 runs to 15 residues. Germline lookup yields CDR1 MNHNS and CDR2 SASEGT. The CDR3 sequence is CASSRDRGLSYEQYF.

The chain joins TRBV4-3 to TRBJ2-3; no DNA is available, so the TRBD1 call from TCRdb remains unchecked. Germline V gene sequence: CDR1 LGHNA, CDR2 YSLEER. CDR3 length: 13 amino acids. The CDR3: CASSQSWPDTQYF.